There are a few counts of the clone carrying this T cell receptor beta chain. What it recognizes is unknown. Healthy Caucasians were all of the donors. A universal primer site arose from template switching, and cDNA bore unique molecular identifiers. TCRdb analysed the 5' RACE reads with MiXCR anew, one entry per CDR3 protein. The sample consists of fewer than 500,000 distinct CDR3 sequences, 13% to 15% of them appearing once. This entry comes from a study of identical twins. This CDR3 contains 14 residues. Germline V gene sequence: CDR1 SGDLS, CDR2 YYNGEE. Trimming took off 3 bases at V and 1 base at J, with 8 bases between the two ends. Findings of the study overall: Twin-shared out-of-frame alpha sequences showed excess low generation probability. It was cross-sectional statistical analysis, not following the same donors, that the conclusions relied on.

The data were also submitted as part of a second study, on yellow fever vaccine responses in identical twins.

This chain connects TRBV9 to TRBJ1-3, with D perhaps TRBD1 (5 bases). The sequence came from a woman under 30 in good health. The specimen was CD4+ T cells sorted from blood. The CDR3, as DNA: TGTGCCAGCAGCGCCGGGACTTCTGGAAACACCATATATTTT. It is translated as CASSAGTSGNTIYF.